This paragraph covers one TCR beta chain sequence. Per the original data handling: The authors estimated nucleated cell counts from reference gene primer amplification. The table came from immunoSEQ multiplex PCR; TCRdb's copy has only in-frame clones and leaves some out. The DNA was the basis for D and trimming; V, J and clone size are from that table. The table has about 120,000 clones, roughly 82% seen once; the top ten hold about 12%. This entry belongs to a study of blood T cell repertoires in COVID-19. Study in general: There were acute and convalescent COVID-19 samples, and they came from the United States, Italy and Spain. T cells, B-cell-depleted T cells, or PBMCs supplied cDNA or gDNA.

V lost 3 bases, J lost 0 bases, and 15 bases lay in between. Per germline, CDR1 DFQATT and CDR2 SNEGSKA (reference sequence). The CDR3 is 15 residues long. Source material: peripheral blood. The chain employs TRBV20-1 and TRBJ2-7, with TRBD1 as a possible D gene (6 bases). This clonotype was obtained from a human donor in a cohort sampled during active COVID-19. The CDR3 loop reads CSASSGQRSSYEQYF. In nucleotides, the CDR3 is TGCAGTGCTAGTTCCGGACAGAGGAGCTCCTACGAGCAGTACTTC.